This T cell receptor (beta chain) was documented in a study of glioma-infiltrating T cells after dendritic cell vaccination. Regarding the study as a whole: Patients with more pretreatment TILs had longer time to progression and survival.

As concerns this clone: The antigen is undetermined.

Per germline, CDR1 SGDLS and CDR2 YYNGEE. V lost 6 bases, J lost 5 bases, and 4 bases stayed unmatched. This CDR3 is 12 amino acids long. Data came from immunoSEQ multiplex PCR; TCRdb stores just in-frame clones and leaves some out. The sample consists of more than 75,000 clones, over 80% of them appearing once. Time point specified: after dendritic cell vaccination, including at tumor progression/relapse. The sample here was blood, taken after dendritic cell vaccination. This clonotype was obtained from a human donor with glioblastoma. The J gene is TRBJ2-7, the V gene TRBV9, with 8 bases lining up with TRBD2. The DNA of the CDR3 is TGTGCCAGCATCGGGGGGGTCCACGAGCAGTACTTC. Protein sequence: CASIGGVHEQYF.